One and the same sample provided the 20 T cell receptor beta chains below, sequenced in a study of regulatory T cells in long-lasting Graves disease. The TCR beta library used iRepertoire HTBI primers with Arm-PCR amplification of CDR3. TCRdb independently ran MiXCR on the multiplex PCR reads; one entry per CDR3 protein. The sample has hundreds of thousands of distinct CDR3 sequences, 16% seen once. The time point denotes: newly diagnosed GD, antithyroid drugs for less than 3 months. Researchers made the TCR library from RNA that was extracted from PBMCs. The data were also submitted as part of a second study, on T cells in Graves' hyperthyroidism and ophthalmopathy.

The sample was peripheral blood mononuclear cells (PBMCs), taken at new diagnosis, from a patient treated with antithyroid drugs. These receptors came from a man aged 40-50 years with Graves disease.

Many counts were recorded for this clonotype. The V gene is TRBV5-1, the J gene TRBJ2-7, with 10 bases aligning to TRBD2. Germline lookup yields CDR1 SGHRS and CDR2 YFSETQ. The junction had 8 bases not matched to a gene; V was cut back by 4 bases and J by 7 bases. This CDR3 region has 14 residues. For the CDR3, the DNA is TGCGCCAGCAGCCCGGGACTAGCGCTGGGGGAGCAGTACTTC. Translated, it gives CASSPGLALGEQYF.

The chain combines TRBV29-1 with TRBJ2-7; D remains unclear. CDR1 and CDR2 (germline): SQVTM, ANQGSEA. Deletions cut 6 bases from V and 0 bases from J, with 12 bases between. This CDR3 has 13 residues. DNA of the CDR3: TGCAGCGTAGTCCGTTCGGGCTCCTACGAGCAGTACTTC. The encoded protein is CSVVRSGSYEQYF.

This clonotype was detected ten times or more. The chain couples TRBV3-1 to TRBJ1-6, with D perhaps TRBD1 (6 bases). This CDR3 has 15 amino acids. In germline, CDR1 is LGHDT, CDR2 YNNKEL (reference sequence). V was clipped by 4 bases and J by 7 bases, with 14 bases between them. The CDR3 sequence: CASSPDAGVNSPLHF. The CDR3 DNA reads TGTGCCAGCAGCCCAGACGCAGGGGTGAATTCACCCCTCCACTTT.

In its sample, this clonotype was seen a few times. Without the conserved terminal phenylalanine or tryptophan, this CDR3 likely stems from a read error. The V and J genes are TRBV5-1 and TRBJ2-6; 16 bases agree with TRBD2. This CDR3 region has 19 residues. Germline V gives CDR1 SGHRS, CDR2 YFSETQ. After removal of 4 bases from V and 0 bases from J, the junction contained 4 bases not matched to a gene. CDR3 nucleotide sequence: TGCGCCAGCAGCGGCGGGACTAGCGGGGGGGCCTCTGGGGCCAACGTCCTGACTCTC. Amino acid sequence: CASSGGTSGGASGANVLTL.

This chain joins TRBV7-6 and TRBJ2-3, with D perhaps TRBD2 (5 bases). V lost 5 bases and J 5 bases, leaving 17 bases between the germline ends. Germline CDR1 and CDR2: SGHVS and FNYEAQ. The CDR3 loop spans 15 amino acids. In DNA form, the CDR3 reads TGTGCCAGCAGCCCATACTCGGGGAGTCGAGATACGCAGTATTTT. This gives the protein CASSPYSGSRDTQYF.

The rearrangement joins TRBV27 to TRBJ2-3; a possible D gene is TRBD2 (5 bases). Per the germline V gene, CDR1 is MNHEY and CDR2 is SMNVEV (reference sequence). CDR3 length equals 16 residues. V gave up 2 bases and J gave up 0 bases, with 12 bases separating them. Here the CDR3 DNA reads TGTGCCAGCAGTTTACCCACTAGAACTAGCACAGATACGCAGTATTTT. It encodes CASSLPTRTSTDTQYF.

In this sample, this clonotype turned up many times. The chain combines TRBV6-1 with TRBJ1-5; D is undetermined. Trimming removed 7 bases at V and 6 bases at J, with 22 bases between. Germline V gene lookup returns CDR1 MNHNS and CDR2 SASEGT. The CDR3 extends over 16 amino acids. CDR3 nucleotide sequence: TGTGCCAGCACCCCCCCCGGAGGTCTGGGTGCTCAGCCCCAGCATTTT. Translation: CASTPPGGLGAQPQHF.

This clonotype was seen at least ten times. The chain uses TRBV28 and TRBJ2-5; D might be TRBD1 (6 bases). The ends were cut back, 6 bases at V and 5 bases at J, with 16 bases in the middle. Germline loops: CDR1 MDHEN, CDR2 SYDVKM. CDR3 size: 14 residues. The CDR3 sequence: CASSITPGDETQYF. The CDR3 bases are TGTGCCAGCAGCATCACGCCAGGGGACGAGACCCAGTACTTC.

This clonotype was seen many times. The chain has TRBV30 and TRBJ1-6; D is uncertain. This CDR3 spans 11 amino acids. Germline V lookup: CDR1 GTSNPN, CDR2 SVGIG (reference sequence). Trimming stripped 3 bases from V and 10 bases from J, with 7 bases between. The CDR3 loop reads CAWRSGSPLHF. The CDR3 nucleotides are TGTGCCTGGAGATCAGGATCACCCCTCCACTTT. The variable domain in full, with the rest retrieved from reference TRBV30 and TRBJ1-6, is SQTIHQWPATLVQPVGSPLSLECTVEGTSNPNLYWYRQAAGRGLQLLFYSVGIGQISSEVPQNLSASRPQDRQFILSSKKLLLSDSGFYLCAWRSGSPLHFGNGTRLTVT.

This clonotype appeared many times. The chain combines TRBV27 with TRBJ2-5, with 14 nucleotides matching TRBD2. V dropped 5 bases and J dropped 6; count of bases not matched to a gene: 8. There are 16 residues in the CDR3. The V gene's germline CDR1 is MNHEY and CDR2 SMNVEV (reference sequence). The CDR3 region has the DNA TGTGCCAGCAGTCCAACCGGACTAGCGGGGGGTCAGACCCAGTACTTC. Protein product: CASSPTGLAGGQTQYF.

The table lists this clonotype with many counts. The chain joins TRBV18 to TRBJ1-1, with D hard to call. The germline V gene has CDR1 KGHSH and CDR2 LQKENI. V lost 6 bases and J 1 base, leaving 12 bases between the germline ends. The CDR3 length is 14 residues. For the CDR3, the DNA is TGTGCCAGCTCGCCCGGACTATCGAACACTGAAGCTTTCTTT. As protein: CASSPGLSNTEAFF.

The chain carries TRBV5-1 and TRBJ2-2; D unresolved. The V gene lost 4 bases and the J gene lost 1 base, with 2 bases spanning the gap. The CDR3 consists of 12 residues. The germline V gene encodes CDR1 SGHRS and CDR2 YFSETQ. The CDR3 is CASSKNTGELFF. In nucleotides, the CDR3 is TGCGCCAGCAGCAAGAACACCGGGGAGCTGTTTTTT.

This rearrangement joins TRBV5-1 to TRBJ2-5; 16 positions match TRBD2. The CDR3 consists of 17 residues. Germline assignment: CDR1 SGHRS and CDR2 YFSETQ. J was trimmed by 8 bases and V by 1 base; bases with no gene match: 8. CDR3 in DNA: TGCGCCAGCAGCTTGTCGGGACTAGCGGGGGGGCCGAGCACCCAGTACTTC. The encoded protein is CASSLSGLAGGPSTQYF.

This sequence joins TRBV19 and TRBJ1-5, with unresolved D. This CDR3 is built from 13 residues. CDR1 LNHDA and CDR2 SQIVND come from the germline V gene (reference sequence). Deletions cut 5 bases from V and 4 bases from J, with 9 bases between. Here the CDR3 DNA reads TGTGCCAGTAGTCGATCAGAGAATCAGCCCCAGCATTTT. Translation gives CASSRSENQPQHF.

This clonotype was seen repeatedly, ten times or more. The DNA for the CDR3 is TGTGCCAGCTCTAGGATGGACCAAGAGACCCAGTACTTC. This codes for CASSRMDQETQYF. V is TRBV2 and J is TRBJ2-5; D unclear. This CDR3 comprises 13 residues. Trimming left V 8 bases short and J 0 bases short, with 10 bases between. Germline CDR1 SNHLY, CDR2 FYNNEI.

This clonotype was observed many times. At one of its ends the junction is not consistent with the germline gene, which may arise from a read error. V is TRBV5-1 and J is TRBJ2-1; D is undetermined. The germline V gene has CDR1 SGHRS and CDR2 YFSETQ. This CDR3 region has 12 residues. The CDR3 here is CASSLVSNEQFF. The CDR3 nucleotides are TGTGCCAGCAGCTTAGTTAGCAATGAGCAGTTCTTC.

This clonotype was detected many times. The rearrangement links TRBV28 to TRBJ1-5; D is perhaps TRBD1 (5 bases). The CDR3 spans 16 residues. Germline CDR1 and CDR2: MDHEN and SYDVKM. Trimming shortened V by 4 bases and J by 5 bases, and 18 bases separated the two germline ends. The CDR3 DNA reads as TGTGCCAGCAGTTCCCCCCGGGGCAGCCACCATCAGCCCCAGCATTTT. Translated: CASSSPRGSHHQPQHF.

This clonotype appeared many times. The chain carries TRBV28 and TRBJ2-5, with D possibly being TRBD1 (6 bases). The CDR3 totals 13 residues. V shed 6 bases and J shed 4 bases, with 12 bases lying between them. The germline gives CDR1 MDHEN, CDR2 SYDVKM. The CDR3: CASRKQGVETQYF. The CDR3 DNA follows: TGTGCCAGCAGGAAACAGGGTGTAGAGACCCAGTACTTC.

This clonotype was seen ten or more times. V usage is TRBV5-1 and J usage is TRBJ1-2, with a tentative D call TRBD1 (5 bases). The CDR3 is made up of 15 amino acids. Germline values: CDR1 SGHRS, CDR2 YFSETQ. Trimming left V 4 bases short and J 7 bases short, with 20 bases between. The CDR3 sequence: CASSPSLRQGLGYTF. As DNA, the CDR3 is TGCGCCAGCAGCCCCAGCCTTAGGCAGGGCCTTGGCTACACCTTC.

This clonotype was recorded at least ten times. The rearrangement joins TRBV5-1 to TRBJ2-1; the match to TRBD2 covers 8 bases. The CDR3 runs 16 residues. CDR1 and CDR2 (germline): SGHRS, YFSETQ. With V trimmed by 0 bases and J by 5 bases, 7 bases remained unmatched. For the CDR3, the DNA is TGCGCCAGCAGCTTGGGCGCGGGGGGAGTCCACAATGAGCAGTTCTTC. This codes for CASSLGAGGVHNEQFF.